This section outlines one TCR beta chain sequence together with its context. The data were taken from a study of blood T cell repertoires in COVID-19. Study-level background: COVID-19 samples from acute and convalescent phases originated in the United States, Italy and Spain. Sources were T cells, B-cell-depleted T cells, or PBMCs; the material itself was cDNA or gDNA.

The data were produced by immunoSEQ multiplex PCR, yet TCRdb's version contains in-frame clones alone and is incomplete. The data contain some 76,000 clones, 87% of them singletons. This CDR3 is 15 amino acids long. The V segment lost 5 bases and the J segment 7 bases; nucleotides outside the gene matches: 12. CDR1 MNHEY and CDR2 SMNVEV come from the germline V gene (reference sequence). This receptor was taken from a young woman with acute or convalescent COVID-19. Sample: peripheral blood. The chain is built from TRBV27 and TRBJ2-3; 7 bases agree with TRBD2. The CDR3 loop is CASSAIETAGNTQYF. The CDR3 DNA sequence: TGTGCCAGCAGTGCAATCGAAACAGCGGGAAATACGCAGTATTTT.